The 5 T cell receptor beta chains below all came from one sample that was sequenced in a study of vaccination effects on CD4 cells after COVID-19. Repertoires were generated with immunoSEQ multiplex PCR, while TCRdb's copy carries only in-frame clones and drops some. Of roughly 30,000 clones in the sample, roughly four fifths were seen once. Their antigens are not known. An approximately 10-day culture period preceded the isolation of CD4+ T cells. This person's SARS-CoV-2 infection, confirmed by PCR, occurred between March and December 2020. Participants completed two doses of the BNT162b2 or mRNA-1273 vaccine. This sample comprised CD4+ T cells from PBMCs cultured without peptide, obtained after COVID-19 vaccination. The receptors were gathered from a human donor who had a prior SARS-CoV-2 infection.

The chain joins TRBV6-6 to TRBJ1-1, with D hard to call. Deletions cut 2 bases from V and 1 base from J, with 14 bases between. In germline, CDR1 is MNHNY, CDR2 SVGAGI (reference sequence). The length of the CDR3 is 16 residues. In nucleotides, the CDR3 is TGTGCCAGCAGTTACCCCCTCCGGACTCGGAACACTGAAGCTTTCTTT. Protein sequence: CASSYPLRTRNTEAFF.

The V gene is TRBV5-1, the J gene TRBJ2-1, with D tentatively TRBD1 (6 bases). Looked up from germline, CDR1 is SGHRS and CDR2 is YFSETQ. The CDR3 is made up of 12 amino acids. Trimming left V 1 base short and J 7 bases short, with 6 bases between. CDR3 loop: CASSLQGNEQFF. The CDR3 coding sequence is TGCGCCAGCAGCTTGCAGGGGAATGAGCAGTTCTTC.

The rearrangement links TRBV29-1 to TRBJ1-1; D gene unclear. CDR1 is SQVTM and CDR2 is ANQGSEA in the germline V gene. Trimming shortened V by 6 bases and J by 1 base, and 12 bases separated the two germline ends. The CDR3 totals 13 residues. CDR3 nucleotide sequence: TGCAGCGTCGGGGTCCGCCCGAACACTGAAGCTTTCTTT. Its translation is CSVGVRPNTEAFF.

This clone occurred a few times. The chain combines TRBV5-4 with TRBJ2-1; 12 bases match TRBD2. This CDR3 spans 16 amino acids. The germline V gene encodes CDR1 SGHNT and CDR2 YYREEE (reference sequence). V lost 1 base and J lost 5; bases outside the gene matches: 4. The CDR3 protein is CASSLRPSGGDNEQFF. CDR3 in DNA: TGTGCCAGCAGCTTGAGGCCTAGCGGGGGGGACAATGAGCAGTTCTTC.

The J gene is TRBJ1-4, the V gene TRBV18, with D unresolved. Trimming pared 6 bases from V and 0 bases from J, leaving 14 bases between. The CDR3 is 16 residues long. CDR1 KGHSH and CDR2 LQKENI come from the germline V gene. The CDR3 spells CASSREVPATNEKLFF. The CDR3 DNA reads TGTGCCAGCTCCCGTGAGGTTCCGGCAACTAATGAAAAACTGTTTTTT.